This T cell receptor beta chain is from a study of cytomegalovirus exposure and HLA in healthy donors. Overall study results and limits: The only immune exposure information that was available was CMV serostatus.

PCR amplification relied on 60 Vbeta primers (plus 13 Jbeta primers). Sequencing was performed with immunoSEQ multiplex PCR; in TCRdb, only in-frame clones are kept and a portion is missing. The data show around 89,000 clones, 76% seen once. Trimming pared 8 bases from V and 0 bases from J, leaving 11 bases between. Germline V gene sequence: CDR1 WNHNN, CDR2 SYGVQD (reference sequence). The CDR3 loop spans 14 amino acids. With regard to this clone: As yet, its antigen is unknown.

What was sequenced was PBMCs. The receptor was isolated from a man aged 40-49 years in good health and CMV-seronegative. This sequence joins TRBV10-1 and TRBJ1-3; the D is unclear. The CDR3 region has the DNA TGCGCCAGCCCCAGGCTTCGCTCTGGAAACACCATATATTTT. The encoded protein is CASPRLRSGNTIYF.